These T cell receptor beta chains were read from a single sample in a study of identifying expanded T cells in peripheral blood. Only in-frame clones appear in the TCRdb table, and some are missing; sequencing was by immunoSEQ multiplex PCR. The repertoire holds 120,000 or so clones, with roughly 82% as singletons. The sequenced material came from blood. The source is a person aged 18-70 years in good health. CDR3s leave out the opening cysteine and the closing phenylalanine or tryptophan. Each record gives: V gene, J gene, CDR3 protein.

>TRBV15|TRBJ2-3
ATSRFGLPDTQY
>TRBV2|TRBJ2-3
ATRSTGRTDTQY
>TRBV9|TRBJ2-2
ASSARLVGELF
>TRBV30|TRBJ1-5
AWSAGDNQPQH
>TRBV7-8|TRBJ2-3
ASSSPRGSFTDTQY
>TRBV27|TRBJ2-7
ASSLQGAEQY
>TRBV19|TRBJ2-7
ASSAQAEVSYEQY
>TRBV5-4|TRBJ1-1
ASSLPGQVNTEAF
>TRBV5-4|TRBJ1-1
ASSLPTGVTEAF
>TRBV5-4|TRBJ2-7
ASSLETGNFYEQY
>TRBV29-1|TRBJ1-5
SVATGGQPQH
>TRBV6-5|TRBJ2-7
ASSYSWGVGEQY
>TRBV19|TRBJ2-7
ASSQGYVGEQY
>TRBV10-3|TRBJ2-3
AISGGTSGGSDTQY
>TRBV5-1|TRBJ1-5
ASSLRPEPEAQSQPQH
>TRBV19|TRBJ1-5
ASSFVRDGNNQPQH
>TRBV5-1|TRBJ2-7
ASSLIGYRGVDEQY
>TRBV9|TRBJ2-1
ASSVVSGGANEQF
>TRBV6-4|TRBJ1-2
ASSPGTTQVHGYT
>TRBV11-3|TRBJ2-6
ASSLGDWRSGANVLT
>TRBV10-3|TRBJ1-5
AIAGGQELNQPQH
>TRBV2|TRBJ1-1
ASTLRTVAF
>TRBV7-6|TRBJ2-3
ASSVEDTQY
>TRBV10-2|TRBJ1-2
ASSPWTVYGYT
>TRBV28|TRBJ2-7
ASSSARTGYYEQY
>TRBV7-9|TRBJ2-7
ASSLGSTFGYEQY
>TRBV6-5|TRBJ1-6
ASSYRGRSNSPLH
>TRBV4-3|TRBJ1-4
ASSRELRGAATNEKLF
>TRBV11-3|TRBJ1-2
ASSLGQGDGYT
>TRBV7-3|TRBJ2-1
ASSFFQGEQF
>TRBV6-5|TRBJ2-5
ASTPGPGRETQY
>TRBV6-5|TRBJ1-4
ASITTKDKNEKLF
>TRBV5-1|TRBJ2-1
ASSPLQNEQF
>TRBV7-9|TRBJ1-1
ASRRGRVDTEAF
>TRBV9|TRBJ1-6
ASSSRDSNNSPLH
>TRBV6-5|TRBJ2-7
ASSYGGTVYEQY
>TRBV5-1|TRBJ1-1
ASSLLIAGPTNTEAF
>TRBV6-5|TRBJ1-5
ASSYRQGGQPQH
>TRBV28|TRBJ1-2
ATGLSNYGYT
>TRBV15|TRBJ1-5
ATTTGNNQPQH
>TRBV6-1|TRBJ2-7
ASYGTGSYEQY
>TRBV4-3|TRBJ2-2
ASGLTANTGELF
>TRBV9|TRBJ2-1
ASSVRLSSYNEQF
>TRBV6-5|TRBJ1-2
ASSYLNRDGYT
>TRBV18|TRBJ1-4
ASSLGTGENEKLF
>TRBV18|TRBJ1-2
ASSHSSTEYYGYT
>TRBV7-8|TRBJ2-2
ASSLRDATGELF
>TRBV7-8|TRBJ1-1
ASSLGVAF
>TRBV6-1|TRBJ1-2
ASTSGVLRGYT
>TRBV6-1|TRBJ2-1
ASSETLAGEQF
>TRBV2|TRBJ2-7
ASSLGQEN
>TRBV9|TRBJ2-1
ASSVGLAGGYNEQF
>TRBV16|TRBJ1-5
ASSRQPSNQPQH
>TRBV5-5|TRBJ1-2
ASSLEVRIAYNYGYT
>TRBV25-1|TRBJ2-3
ASSVGGGLSIADTQY
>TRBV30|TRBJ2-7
AWSKILGYEQY
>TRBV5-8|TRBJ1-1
ASSLLFYGAGLLEAF
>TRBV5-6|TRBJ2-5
ASSFAGGPGETQY
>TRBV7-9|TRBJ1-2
ASSLEGRAYT